One sample yielded the 19 T cell receptor beta chains listed below, sequenced in a study of cytomegalovirus exposure and HLA in healthy donors (dated by TCRdb to about 2017). The protocol used for the library was the immunoSEQ multiplex PCR assay. TCRdb limited this immuneACCESS table to in-frame rearrangements with V and J called. A share of clones is missing; checked studies link under half to unresolved V genes, and the rest is unexplained. Present in this sample are about 220,000 clones, 65% to 85% of which were seen just once. The ten largest clones add up to 11% to 15% of the sample. Sequencing was performed on PBMCs. These TCRs come from a woman younger than 45 in good health and CMV-seropositive.

This clone came up once. The chain carries TRBV9 and TRBJ2-3; TRBD2 matches 11 bases. The germline V gene has CDR1 SGDLS and CDR2 YYNGEE. The CDR3 extends over 19 amino acids. The trim removed 3 bases at V and 4 bases at J, leaving 16 bases unmatched. CDR3 region: CASSAETTSGSWRADTQYF. CDR3 in DNA: TGTGCCAGCAGCGCCGAGACAACTAGCGGGAGCTGGAGGGCAGATACGCAGTATTTT.

This chain links TRBV19 with TRBJ2-7, with 8 nucleotides matching TRBD1. CDR3 length equals 15 residues. Germline V gene lookup returns CDR1 LNHDA and CDR2 SQIVND (reference sequence). The V and J ends lost 2 bases and 2 bases, in that order; junction bases with no gene match: 5. The CDR3 region is CASSITTGGTYEQYF. The CDR3 DNA reads as TGTGCCAGTAGTATAACCACAGGGGGTACCTACGAGCAGTACTTC.

The chain couples TRBV10-1 to TRBJ2-1; 7 bases are a match to TRBD1. The V gene's germline CDR1 is WNHNN and CDR2 SYGVQD (reference sequence). This CDR3 comprises 14 residues. The V and J ends lost 2 bases and 9 bases, in that order; junction bases with no gene match: 7. The CDR3 nucleotides read TGCGCCAGCAGTGAGATGTTTGAGGGGGCTGAGCAGTTCTTC. This encodes CASSEMFEGAEQFF.

This clone appeared a single time. The chain uses TRBV29-1 and TRBJ1-2; D is uncertain. CDR1 is SQVTM, CDR2 ANQGSEA, per germline. The V end lost 6 bases, the J end lost 4 bases, and 12 bases lay between the germline ends. The CDR3 is 12 residues long. The CDR3 loop reads CSVTQRPYGYTF. In DNA form, the CDR3 reads TGCAGCGTAACACAACGACCCTATGGCTACACCTTC.

J is TRBJ2-1 and V is TRBV5-1, with 8 bases matching TRBD2. The CDR3 loop spans 15 amino acids. J lost 5 bases, V lost 4 bases, and 8 bases had no gene match. Germline CDR1 is SGHRS and CDR2 is YFSETQ. The CDR3 spells CASSLGTSIHNEQFF. DNA of the CDR3: TGCGCCAGCAGCCTCGGGACTAGTATCCACAATGAGCAGTTCTTC.

The gene calls are TRBV27 and TRBJ1-1; D not certain. Germline CDR1 MNHEY, CDR2 SMNVEV (reference sequence). Trimming removed 2 bases at V and 3 bases at J, with 22 bases between. This CDR3 comprises 18 residues. DNA of the CDR3: TGTGCCAGCAGTTTAGCCCGGTTTCAGTGGTTGGATGACACTGAAGCTTTCTTT. Its translation is CASSLARFQWLDDTEAFF.

The chain links TRBV7-9 to TRBJ2-5; 7 nucleotides match TRBD1. The CDR3 has 17 amino acids. In germline, CDR1 is SEHNR, CDR2 FQNEAQ (reference sequence). J lost 2 bases, V lost 3 bases, and 12 bases had no gene match. CDR3 nucleotide sequence: TGTGCCAGCAGCTTCCAATTCGCCGGGACAGAACAAGAGACCCAGTACTTC. Translation: CASSFQFAGTEQETQYF.

The V and J genes are TRBV5-1 and TRBJ2-3; TRBD2 agrees at 7 bases. Germline values: CDR1 SGHRS, CDR2 YFSETQ. This CDR3 is built from 14 residues. The trim removed 9 bases at V and 6 bases at J, leaving 13 bases unmatched. CDR3 nucleotide sequence: TGCGCCACCTCCGAGGGGAGGGTCGCGGATACGCAGTATTTT. It codes for CATSEGRVADTQYF.

The rearrangement joins TRBV5-1 to TRBJ2-7; TRBD1 aligns across 8 bases. Losses at the gene ends were 2 bases for V and 5 bases for J; bases not matched to a gene: 6. CDR3 length: 14 residues. The germline V gene encodes CDR1 SGHRS and CDR2 YFSETQ. The CDR3 sequence is CASSLRRGLDEQYF. The CDR3 DNA is TGCGCCAGCAGCTTACGCAGGGGGCTCGACGAGCAGTACTTC.

The chain joins TRBV5-1 to TRBJ2-5; D may be TRBD2 (6 bases). CDR1 SGHRS and CDR2 YFSETQ come from the germline V gene. CDR3 length equals 15 residues. Trimming stripped 0 bases from V and 2 bases from J, with 11 bases between. CDR3 sequence reads: CASSLGTRGQETQYF. Written as DNA, the CDR3 is TGCGCCAGCAGCTTGGGGACCCGGGGGCAAGAGACCCAGTACTTC.

The chain joins TRBV4-2 to TRBJ2-7; D gene ambiguous. Trimming removed 4 bases from V and 6 bases from J, with 10 bases in between. Germline CDR1 reads LGHNA; CDR2 reads YNFKEQ. The CDR3 has 12 residues. The CDR3 region has the DNA TGTGCCAGCAGCCCCCTCAGCTGCGAGCAGTACTTC. Protein: CASSPLSCEQYF.

With regard to this clone: Relative to the germline gene, one junction end is altered; a read error may explain this. This chain connects TRBV7-7 to TRBJ2-5; 7 bases fit TRBD2. Germline V gene sequence: CDR1 SSHAT, CDR2 FNYEAQ (reference sequence). This CDR3 contains 13 residues. CDR3: CASSTGGAETQYF. CDR3 in DNA: TGTGCTAGCAGCACGGGGGGAGCGGAGACCCAGTACTTC. Together with reference TRBV7-7 and TRBJ2-5, the CDR3 gives the full variable domain: GAGVSQSPRYKVTKRGQDVTLRCDPISSHATLYWYQQALGQGPEFLTYFNYEAQPDKSGLPSDRFSAERPEGSISTLTIQRTEQRDSAMYRCASSTGGAETQYFGPGTRLLVL.

The chain links TRBV25-1 to TRBJ1-1; D possibly corresponds to TRBD1 (6 bases). Trimming left V 7 bases short and J 11 bases short, with 14 bases between. CDR3 length: 11 residues. CDR1 MGHDK and CDR2 SYGVNS come from the germline V gene. The CDR3 sequence is CASNQRGVAFF. The CDR3 DNA reads as TGTGCCAGCAACCAAAGGGGGGTTGCTTTCTTT. Full variable domain (remainder filled in from reference TRBV25-1 and TRBJ1-1): EADIYQTPRYLVIGTGKKITLECSQTMGHDKMYWYQQDPGMELHLIHYSYGVNSTEKGDLSSESTVSRIRTEHFPLTLESARPSHTSQYLCASNQRGVAFFGQGTRLTVV.

In its sample, this clone was seen many times. The V and J genes are TRBV4-2 and TRBJ1-2; a weak D match, TRBD1 (6 bases). This CDR3 is built from 15 residues. Germline assignment: CDR1 LGHNA and CDR2 YNFKEQ. V lost 1 base and J 4 bases, leaving 13 bases between the germline ends. The DNA for the CDR3 is TGTGCCAGCAGCCAAGGTAACAGGGATTTCTATGGCTACACCTTC. This sequence encodes CASSQGNRDFYGYTF.

This chain connects TRBV2 to TRBJ1-2; maybe TRBD1 (5 bases). Trimming shortened V by 3 bases and J by 0 bases, and 14 bases separated the two germline ends. The germline V gene has CDR1 SNHLY and CDR2 FYNNEI. This CDR3 has 16 amino acids. CDR3 in DNA: TGTGCCAGCAGTGATTCGGACAAGGAAGCTAACTATGGCTACACCTTC. Protein: CASSDSDKEANYGYTF.

This clone was seen just once. J is TRBJ1-1 and V is TRBV29-1; D possibly corresponds to TRBD1 (5 bases). This CDR3 comprises 12 residues. Trimming removed 5 bases at V and 10 bases at J, with 17 bases between. Germline V gene data show CDR1 as SQVTM and CDR2 as ANQGSEA. The CDR3 nucleotides are TGCAGCGTTCCGAGAGGGGCAGATCCAGCTTTCTTT. It specifies CSVPRGADPAFF. Full variable domain (missing parts from reference TRBV29-1 and TRBJ1-1): SAVISQKPSRDICQRGTSLTIQCQVDSQVTMMFWYRQQPGQSLTLIATANQGSEATYESGFVIDKFPISRPNLTFSTLTVSNMSPEDSSIYLCSVPRGADPAFFGQGTRLTVV.

The chain joins TRBV4-3 to TRBJ2-7, with D possibly TRBD1 on 6 matching bases. The CDR3 consists of 15 residues. CDR1 is LGHNA, CDR2 YSLEER, per germline. V lost 0 bases to trimming and J lost 4 bases, with 13 bases between them. The CDR3 DNA reads TGCGCCAGCAGCCAAGAAGAGGGGGTTGGGTACGAGCAGTACTTC. This sequence encodes CASSQEEGVGYEQYF.

The chain combines TRBV5-1 with TRBJ2-6; D uncertain. From germline, CDR1 is SGHRS and CDR2 YFSETQ. Between the trimmed V and J ends, which lost 4 bases and 0 bases, there was a span of 11 bases. This CDR3 has 16 residues. The CDR3 sequence: CASSVQSSSGANVLTF. In DNA form, the CDR3 reads TGCGCCAGCAGCGTCCAAAGTTCCTCTGGGGCCAACGTCCTGACTTTC.

The chain joins TRBV9 to TRBJ1-2; TRBD1 matches 7 bases. The CDR3 length is 15 residues. Losses at the gene ends were 3 bases for V and 2 bases for J; bases not matched to a gene: 7. The germline V gene encodes CDR1 SGDLS and CDR2 YYNGEE. The CDR3 is CASSGYRGLNYGYTF. Written as DNA, the CDR3 is TGTGCCAGCAGCGGATACAGGGGACTCAACTATGGCTACACCTTC.